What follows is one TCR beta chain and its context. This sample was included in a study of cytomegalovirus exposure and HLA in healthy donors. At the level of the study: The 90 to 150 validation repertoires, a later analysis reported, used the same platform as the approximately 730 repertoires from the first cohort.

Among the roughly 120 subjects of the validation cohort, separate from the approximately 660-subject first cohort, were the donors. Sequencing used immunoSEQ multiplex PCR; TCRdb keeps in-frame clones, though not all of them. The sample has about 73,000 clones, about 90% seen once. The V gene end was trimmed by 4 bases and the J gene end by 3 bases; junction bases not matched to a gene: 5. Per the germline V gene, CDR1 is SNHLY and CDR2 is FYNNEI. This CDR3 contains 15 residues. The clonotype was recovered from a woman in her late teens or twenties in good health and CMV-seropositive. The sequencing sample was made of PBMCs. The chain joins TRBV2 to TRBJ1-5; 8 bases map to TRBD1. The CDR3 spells CASSVRTGYNQPQHF. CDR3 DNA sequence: TGTGCCAGCAGTGTACGGACAGGGTACAATCAGCCCCAGCATTTT. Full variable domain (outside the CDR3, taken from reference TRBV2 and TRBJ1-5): EPEVTQTPSHQVTQMGQEVILRCVPISNHLYFYWYRQILGQKVEFLVSFYNNEISEKSEIFDDQFSVERPDGSNFTLKIRSTKLEDSAMYFCASSVRTGYNQPQHFGDGTRLSIL.